Included here is one T cell receptor (beta chain) sequence, with context. This clonotype has just a few counts. The antigen this receptor binds is unknown. The sample holds no much larger clone one base away, and base qualities are not on file. Libraries were made using 5' RACE. This sample was sequenced with a NextSeq 500. The TCR library protocol attached a unique molecular identifier to each TCR cDNA molecule to allow correction of PCR and sequencing errors. The authors processed their data as follows. TCR identification, UMI-based error correction and CDR3 extraction were performed with Decombinator tools. TCRs above a frequency of 2 per 1,000, corresponding to the top 1% of the tumor frequency distribution, were defined as expanded. Rényi diversity was computed with the R vegan package after subsampling each repertoire 100 times to 5,000 TCRs. CDR3 similarity networks were constructed using string-kernel similarity of amino acid triplets, with links drawn between CDR3s whose pairwise similarity was above 0.82. The public reads were run again by TCRdb, first through fastp at Q25 and then through MiXCR, and only productive beta chains were kept. Under each unique CDR3 protein, matching rows form one entry showing the most common genes and DNA. The authors' filters were not applied to this entry. Here the sample has 40,000 or so distinct CDR3 sequences; 7.5% occur a single time. The ten largest make up 25% to 35% of the sample.

Its CDR3 holds 15 amino acids, cysteine through phenylalanine. Of the read, only the CDR3 DNA is kept; its 45 bases are in frame from base 1. Unmatched junction bases come to 4, with V trimmed by 7 bases and J by 0 bases. The germline V gene supplies CDR1 SGHTA and CDR2 FQGNSA. This sample is drawn from a study of spatial heterogeneity in lung cancer (dated by TCRdb to 2018 to 2020). Regarding the complete study: Beta-chain transcripts were consistently detected in greater numbers than alpha-chain transcripts, which likely reflects a higher abundance of beta-chain transcripts. In the raw uncorrected reads, each unique combination of TCR and UMI appeared more than ten times on average. The study quantitatively compared TCR alpha and beta repertoires across multiple tumor regions, matched nontumor lung and blood in non-small cell lung cancer. Nonsynonymous mutation counts, determined by whole-exome sequencing of tumor tissue, were related to features of the TCR repertoire. At surgery, both alpha and beta chains were TCR-sequenced in 200 to 250 tumor regions, fewer than 65 matched nontumor lung samples and just over 55 PBMC samples. Findings and caveats that apply to the study as a whole: Confirming at a functional level the hypothesis that regional TCRs recognize regional mutations was considered to require additional single-cell paired TCR alpha and beta sequencing. Ubiquitous expanded tumor TCRs were detected in blood more often at tumor resection than at routine follow-up.

The time point label on this specimen signifies: sample taken at primary tumor resection. Without any cell sorting, TCR sequencing was performed on whole RNA extracted either from tumor and nontumor lung tissue or from cryopreserved PBMC samples. The donors were some 76 patients from the lung TRACERx cohort who had early-stage, untreated non-small cell lung cancer. Only patients for whom sufficient RNA was available from at least two tumor regions were selected for TCR sequencing. This clonotype was obtained from a male donor with early-stage non-small cell lung cancer. The chain is assembled from TRBV7-2 and TRBJ2-2, and 8 junction bases match TRBD2. This sample comprised PBMCs, obtained at surgery. The nucleotides are TGTGCCAGCAACCGCGGGGGGACGAACACCGGGGAGCTGTTTTTT. This is translated as CASNRGGTNTGELFF.